Each of the 6 T cell receptor beta chains below was sequenced from the same sample in a study of blood T cell repertoires in COVID-19 (dated by TCRdb to the early 2020s). The method behind the library was the immunoSEQ multiplex PCR assay. The table was pulled from immuneACCESS by TCRdb, which kept in-frame rearrangements only. Such tables lose some clones; where checked, under half of the loss comes from unresolved V genes, and the rest has no known cause. The table for this sample lists under 200,000 clones; around 90% of them were counted only once. The ten largest clones represent approximately 0.48% of the sample. Sequencing was carried out using peripheral blood. The receptors originated from a middle-aged man with acute or convalescent COVID-19.

The chain joins TRBV7-2 to TRBJ1-2; D ambiguous. The germline V and J ends were trimmed by 0 bases and 6 bases, with 11 bases remaining between them. Germline values: CDR1 SGHTA, CDR2 FQGNSA. The CDR3 runs to 14 residues. CDR3 coding DNA: TGTGCCAGCAGCTTAGCAATTACGGTAAATGGCTACACCTTC. It translates to CASSLAITVNGYTF.

The gene calls are TRBV18 and TRBJ2-5; 9 bases agree with TRBD1. After removal of 3 bases from V and 1 base from J, the junction contained 3 bases not matched to a gene. The CDR3 loop spans 15 amino acids. The V gene's germline CDR1 is KGHSH and CDR2 LQKENI. The CDR3 DNA reads TGTGCCAGCTCACCTAGACAGGGGGGCCAAGAGACCCAGTACTTC. Protein sequence: CASSPRQGGQETQYF.

The chain links TRBV5-5 to TRBJ2-3, with TRBD2 identical over 8 bases. This CDR3 has 14 residues. CDR1 is SGHKS and CDR2 is YYEKEE in the germline V gene (reference sequence). The ends lost 4 bases at V and 4 bases at J; junction bases unmatched: 5. CDR3 residues: CASSPGGGSDTQYF. CDR3 sequence (DNA): TGTGCCAGCAGCCCGGGAGGGGGGTCAGATACGCAGTATTTT.

Here the CDR3 DNA reads TGTGCCAGCAGTGGACAGGGAGGTGAAAAACTGTTTTTT. Residues: CASSGQGGEKLFF. The gene calls are TRBV2 and TRBJ1-4; 7 nucleotides agree with TRBD1. The CDR3 is 13 residues long. J gave up 7 bases and V 4 bases, and 3 bases lay outside the gene matches. Germline V gene data show CDR1 as SNHLY and CDR2 as FYNNEI.

With respect to this clone: At the DNA level, this CDR3 is encoded by other sequences in the same sample as well. This chain connects TRBV18 to TRBJ2-2; 9 bases align to TRBD2. The length of the CDR3 is 15 residues. The junction had 1 base not matched to a gene; V was cut back by 3 bases and J by 2 bases. The V gene's germline CDR1 is KGHSH and CDR2 LQKENI. CDR3 in DNA: TGTGCCAGCTCACCGGGACTAGCAAACACCGGGGAGCTGTTTTTT. Its translation is CASSPGLANTGELFF.

The chain carries TRBV10-3 and TRBJ1-2; maybe TRBD1 (6 bases). The germline V gene encodes CDR1 ENHRY and CDR2 SYGVKD. The CDR3 totals 18 residues. With 6 bases removed from V and 3 bases from J, the gap between germline ends came to 26 bases. Written as DNA, the CDR3 is TGTGCCATCAGCGTTGGGACGTTTGGCAGGGGTTCGGACTATGGCTACACCTTC. Translation: CAISVGTFGRGSDYGYTF.